Following are 25 T cell receptor beta chains from one sample sequenced in a study of blood T cell repertoires in COVID-19. Using immunoSEQ multiplex PCR, the repertoire was profiled, and TCRdb retains in-frame clones only, with some absent. The sample consists of about 670,000 clones, 75% to 90% of them appearing once. Sequenced material: peripheral blood. These receptors all stem from a woman between 18 and 29 years old with acute or convalescent COVID-19.

The chain links TRBV3-1 (or the pseudogene TRBV3-2) to TRBJ1-1; 8 bases line up with TRBD1. This CDR3 contains 16 residues. V lost 4 bases, J lost 5 bases, and 12 bases stayed unmatched. Germline V gene data show CDR1 as LGHDT and CDR2 as YNNKEL (reference sequence). The CDR3 loop reads CASSPPSGQGWTEAFF. In DNA, the CDR3 is TGTGCCAGCAGCCCGCCTAGCGGACAGGGCTGGACTGAAGCTTTCTTT.

The chain joins TRBV4-1 to TRBJ1-2, with no clear D. Germline values: CDR1 MGHRA, CDR2 YSYEKL. The CDR3 is 14 residues long. V was pared by 0 bases and J by 0 bases, with 5 bases between. This CDR3 is CASSQEAANYGYTF. The CDR3 coding sequence is TGCGCCAGCAGCCAAGAGGCAGCTAACTATGGCTACACCTTC.

The chain uses TRBV3-1 (or the pseudogene TRBV3-2) and TRBJ1-2; D is perhaps TRBD1 (5 bases). The germline CDR1 and CDR2 sequences are LGHDT and YNNKEL (reference sequence). Trimming removed 3 bases from V and 5 bases from J, with 16 bases in between. CDR3 length equals 15 residues. The CDR3 region is CASSQQGLLGYGYTF. The DNA of the CDR3 is TGTGCCAGCAGCCAGCAGGGCCTGTTGGGGTATGGCTACACCTTC.

Comments on this clone: Other nucleotide sequences in the sample specify the same CDR3. The V call is TRBV7-9, the J call TRBJ1-1; D perhaps matches TRBD1 (5 bases). CDR1 and CDR2 from the germline V gene are SEHNR and FQNEAQ (reference sequence). This CDR3 contains 12 residues. Trimming took 1 base from V and 11 from J, leaving 11 bases between them. In DNA, the CDR3 is TGTGCCAGCAGCTTAGGGGGCCTCGAGGCTTTCTTT. Translated: CASSLGGLEAFF.

This chain links TRBV6-7 with TRBJ2-7; 8 bases are shared with TRBD2. TRBV6-7 is placed among ORFs of uncertain function. The V and J ends lost 2 bases and 3 bases, in that order; junction bases with no gene match: 6. The CDR3 contains 15 residues. The CDR3 protein is CASSYRKRGNYEQYF. The CDR3 DNA reads TGTGCCAGCAGTTACCGGAAGCGGGGGAACTACGAGCAGTACTTC.

This clone was observed a few times. The rearrangement uses TRBV5-1 and TRBJ1-6; 8 positions agree with TRBD1. CDR1 SGHRS and CDR2 YFSETQ come from the germline V gene. V gave up 0 bases and J gave up 0 bases; unmatched junction bases: 8. The CDR3 has 19 residues. CDR3 residues: CASSLGVQGVSSYNSPLHF. In DNA, the CDR3 is TGCGCCAGCAGCTTGGGTGTACAGGGGGTGAGCTCCTATAATTCACCCCTCCACTTT.

This clone was detected only a few times. The chain employs TRBV19 and TRBJ1-6; possible D gene TRBD1, 6 bases. Germline CDR1 and CDR2: LNHDA and SQIVND (reference sequence). This CDR3 spans 15 amino acids. V dropped 7 bases and J dropped 5 bases, with 15 bases sitting between them. The CDR3 loop reads CASNGLDSDNSPLHF. CDR3 coding DNA: TGTGCCAGTAATGGCTTGGACAGCGATAATTCACCCCTCCACTTT. Based on the CDR3 plus reference TRBV19 and TRBJ1-6, the full variable domain is DGGITQSPKYLFRKEGQNVTLSCEQNLNHDAMYWYRQDPGQGLRLIYYSQIVNDFQKGDIAEGYSVSREKKESFPLTVTSAQKNPTAFYLCASNGLDSDNSPLHFGNGTRLTVT.

CDR3 region: CATSIKGQFYGYTF. The CDR3 DNA reads TGTGCCACCAGCATAAAGGGACAGTTCTATGGCTACACCTTC. This chain uses TRBV15 with TRBJ1-2; TRBD1 matches at 7 bases. The CDR3 has 14 amino acids. The V gene's germline CDR1 is LNHNV and CDR2 YYDKDF (reference sequence). The V and J ends lost 4 bases and 4 bases, in that order; junction bases with no gene match: 6.

The rearrangement uses TRBV5-1 and TRBJ2-5, with D possibly TRBD2 on 7 matching bases. Germline V lookup: CDR1 SGHRS, CDR2 YFSETQ. The CDR3 loop spans 16 amino acids. V lost 2 bases to trimming and J lost 5 bases, with 19 bases between them. The CDR3 reads CASSFNLGGAGETQYF. In DNA form, the CDR3 reads TGCGCCAGCAGCTTTAACCTTGGGGGGGCCGGGGAGACCCAGTACTTC.

The chain carries TRBV5-1 and TRBJ2-1; TRBD2 aligns across 11 bases. Trimming cost V 0 bases and J 8 bases; bases outside gene matches: 4. This CDR3 comprises 15 residues. The germline V gene encodes CDR1 SGHRS and CDR2 YFSETQ. CDR3: CASSLGLAGWDEQFF. As DNA, the CDR3 is TGCGCCAGCAGCTTGGGACTAGCGGGGTGGGATGAGCAGTTCTTC. The full variable domain, completed using reference TRBV5-1 and TRBJ2-1, is KAGVTQTPRYLIKTRGQQVTLSCSPISGHRSVSWYQQTPGQGLQFLFEYFSETQRNKGNFPGRFSGRQFSNSRSEMNVSTLELGDSALYLCASSLGLAGWDEQFFGPGTRLTVL.

V is TRBV20-1 and J is TRBJ1-2; weak D call: TRBD1 (6 bases). The CDR3 runs 14 residues. From germline, CDR1 is DFQATT and CDR2 SNEGSKA (reference sequence). Trimming removed 3 bases at V and 0 bases at J, with 11 bases between. CDR3 DNA sequence: TGCAGTGCTAGTCCGACAGGTTCTAACTATGGCTACACCTTC. Translation gives CSASPTGSNYGYTF.

The chain couples TRBV6-1 to TRBJ1-1, with 7 nucleotides matching TRBD1. Trimming cost V 4 bases and J 4 bases; bases outside gene matches: 12. The CDR3 loop spans 16 amino acids. The germline V gene encodes CDR1 MNHNS and CDR2 SASEGT. The chain's CDR3 is CASSGGSTGSGTEAFF. The DNA of the CDR3 is TGTGCCAGCAGTGGAGGGTCGACAGGGTCGGGCACTGAAGCTTTCTTT.

J is TRBJ2-1 and V is TRBV7-9; 10 nucleotides line up with TRBD2. The CDR3 is made up of 16 amino acids. The V gene end was trimmed by 2 bases and the J gene end by 6 bases; junction bases not matched to a gene: 7. Germline-derived CDR1 and CDR2 are SEHNR and FQNEAQ (reference sequence). CDR3 loop: CASSLLSGGAANEQFF. DNA for the CDR3: TGTGCCAGCAGCTTATTAAGCGGGGGGGCCGCCAATGAGCAGTTCTTC.

The chain combines TRBV9 with TRBJ2-4; possible D gene TRBD2, 5 bases. The V gene's germline CDR1 is SGDLS and CDR2 YYNGEE. Trimming cost V 0 bases and J 3 bases, with 10 bases left between them. The CDR3 consists of 15 residues. As DNA, the CDR3 is TGTGCCAGCAGCGTAGAAGCGGTGGGCAAAAACATTCAGTACTTC. Amino acid sequence: CASSVEAVGKNIQYF.

The J gene is TRBJ1-1, the V gene TRBV6-5; D possibly corresponds to TRBD1 (5 bases). Trimming took off 0 bases at V and 1 base at J, with 12 bases between the two ends. There are 16 residues in the CDR3. Per germline, CDR1 MNHEY and CDR2 SVGAGI. DNA for the CDR3: TGTGCCAGCAGTTACTCTCGGACACGCCGGAACACTGAAGCTTTCTTT. The encoded protein is CASSYSRTRRNTEAFF.

This clone was seen more than once but under ten times. This chain connects TRBV4-3 to TRBJ2-7; 9 nucleotides agree with TRBD1. Per the germline V gene, CDR1 is LGHNA and CDR2 is YSLEER. Trimming cost V 1 base and J 4 bases; bases outside gene matches: 11. This CDR3 has 17 amino acids. This chain's CDR3 is CASSQGIGGQGRYEQYF. The DNA of the CDR3 is TGCGCCAGCAGCCAAGGTATAGGAGGACAGGGGAGGTACGAGCAGTACTTC.

The rearrangement joins TRBV30 to TRBJ1-2; D remains ambiguous. CDR1 GTSNPN and CDR2 SVGIG come from the germline V gene (reference sequence). With 0 bases removed from V and 4 bases from J, the gap between germline ends came to 15 bases. The CDR3 has 15 amino acids. The CDR3 region is CAWSVAAGIIYGYTF. CDR3 sequence (DNA): TGTGCCTGGAGTGTTGCGGCGGGAATTATCTATGGCTACACCTTC.

In its sample, this clone was seen once. DNA for the CDR3: TGTGCTAGTGGTTGGGGGACTAGCGGGGGTAAATACAATGAGCAGTTCTTC. This gives the protein CASGWGTSGGKYNEQFF. The chain uses TRBV12-5 and TRBJ2-1; 14 nucleotides agree with TRBD2. The length of the CDR3 is 17 residues. CDR1 is LGHNT, CDR2 FRNRAP, per germline. Trimming at V came to 4 bases and at J to 4 bases, leaving 6 bases not matched to a gene. The whole variable domain, remainder taken from reference TRBV12-5 and TRBJ2-1, is DARVTQTPRHKVTEMGQEVTMRCQPILGHNTVFWYRQTMMQGLELLAYFRNRAPLDDSGMPKDRFSAEMPDATLATLKIQPSEPRDSAVYFCASGWGTSGGKYNEQFFGPGTRLTVL.

V gene TRBV21-1 combines with J gene TRBJ2-1; TRBD1, the D gene given by the table, was not confirmed from the DNA. TRBV21-1 is classified as a pseudogene. The CDR3 totals 14 residues. The CDR3 is CASIRQRDRNEQFF. The CDR3, as DNA: TGTGCCAGCATCCGACAAAGGGACAGGAATGAGCAGTTCTTC.

The chain joins TRBV27 to TRBJ1-2; D is perhaps TRBD1 (5 bases). CDR1 and CDR2 from the germline V gene are MNHEY and SMNVEV (reference sequence). CDR3 size: 14 residues. The V end lost 4 bases, the J end lost 7 bases, and 16 bases lay between the germline ends. The DNA of the CDR3 is TGTGCCAGCAGTTCGTGGGAAAAGGGGTCTGGCTACACCTTC. It codes for CASSSWEKGSGYTF.

V is TRBV12-3 or TRBV12-4 and J is TRBJ1-4; D unclear. This CDR3 is 13 amino acids long. V lost 3 bases and J 5 bases, leaving 7 bases between the germline ends. The CDR3 region has the DNA TGTGCCAGCAGTTTCGTAGTCAATGAAAAACTGTTTTTT. Protein: CASSFVVNEKLFF.

A word on this clone: The same CDR3 arises from other DNA sequences in this sample as well. This chain uses TRBV6-5 with TRBJ1-1; D is uncertain. This CDR3 is 14 amino acids long. Germline V CDR1 and CDR2: MNHEY, SVGAGI. V lost 6 bases, J lost 0 bases, and 11 bases lay in between. CDR3 protein: CASRPTGLNTEAFF. The CDR3 DNA is TGTGCCAGCAGGCCGACCGGGTTGAACACTGAAGCTTTCTTT.

The gene calls are TRBV7-9 and TRBJ1-3; TRBD1 might be the D (6 bases). Germline lookup yields CDR1 SEHNR and CDR2 FQNEAQ (reference sequence). This CDR3 has 17 residues. V was clipped by 0 bases and J by 3 bases, with 15 bases between them. CDR3 in DNA: TGTGCCAGCAGCTTAGCGCATGGGGGCGGTTTTGGAAACACCATATATTTT. Translated, it gives CASSLAHGGGFGNTIYF.

The chain's CDR3 is CASSWGGRASYEQYF. The CDR3 DNA reads TGCGCCAGCAGCTGGGGAGGGCGGGCCTCCTACGAGCAGTACTTC. This rearrangement joins TRBV5-1 to TRBJ2-7; 7 bases line up with TRBD2. Germline V lookup: CDR1 SGHRS, CDR2 YFSETQ. This CDR3 spans 15 amino acids. V shed 3 bases, J shed 0 bases, and the junction held 6 bases outside the gene matches.

This clone was observed once. The chain has TRBV6-1 and TRBJ1-5; D uncertain. CDR3 length equals 15 residues. Germline V lookup: CDR1 MNHNS, CDR2 SASEGT. V gave up 3 bases and J gave up 1 base, with 10 bases separating them. CDR3 nucleotides: TGTGCCAGCAGTGATTTTCACATGAGCAATCAGCCCCAGCATTTT. Translated, it gives CASSDFHMSNQPQHF.